This paragraph reports one T cell receptor (beta chain). Its antigen is undetermined. The CDR3 loop spans 14 amino acids. V shed 6 bases and J shed 2 bases, with 13 bases lying between them. The germline V gene has CDR1 MNHEY and CDR2 SVGAGI. The data were taken from a study of cytomegalovirus exposure and HLA in healthy donors. Study context: Tens of millions of unique TCR sequences came from HLA-typed donors in an early release. Overall study findings and caveats: Most sequenced TCRs were rare (though some public TCRs occurred in many donors). A later analysis reportedly found fewer N-insertions in an Asian-associated ancestry cluster than the roughly 670-donor mean.

Primers: 60 Vbeta forward and 13 Jbeta reverse. Clones were sequenced by immunoSEQ multiplex PCR, and TCRdb holds only the in-frame ones, with some missing. Here the sample spans around 150,000 clones, more than 70% being singletons. The clonotype was recovered from a man aged 25-45 years in good health and CMV-seronegative. Specimen: PBMCs. This sequence joins TRBV6-5 and TRBJ1-1; D remains unclear. The CDR3 protein is CASSLDGPNTEAFF. CDR3 DNA sequence: TGTGCCAGCAGCCTAGACGGTCCCAACACTGAAGCTTTCTTT.